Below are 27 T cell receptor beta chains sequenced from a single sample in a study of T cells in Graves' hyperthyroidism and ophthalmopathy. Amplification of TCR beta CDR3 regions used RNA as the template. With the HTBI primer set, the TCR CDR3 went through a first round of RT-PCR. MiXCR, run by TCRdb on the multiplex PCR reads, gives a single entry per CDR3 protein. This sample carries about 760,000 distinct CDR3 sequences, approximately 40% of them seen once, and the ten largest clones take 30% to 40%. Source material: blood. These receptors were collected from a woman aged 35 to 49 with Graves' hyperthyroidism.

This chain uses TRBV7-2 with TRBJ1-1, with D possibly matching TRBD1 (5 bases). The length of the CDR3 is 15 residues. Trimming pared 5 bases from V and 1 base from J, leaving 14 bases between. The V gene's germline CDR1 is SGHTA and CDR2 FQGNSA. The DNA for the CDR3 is TGTGCCAGCAGCCAAGCGGGGCAGCGGAACACTGAAGCTTTCTTT. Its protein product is CASSQAGQRNTEAFF.

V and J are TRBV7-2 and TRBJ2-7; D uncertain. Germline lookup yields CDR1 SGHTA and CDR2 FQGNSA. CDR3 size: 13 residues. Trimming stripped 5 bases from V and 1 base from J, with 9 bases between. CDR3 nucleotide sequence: TGTGCCAGCAGCCTCCATCCATCCTACGAGCAGTACTTC. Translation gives CASSLHPSYEQYF. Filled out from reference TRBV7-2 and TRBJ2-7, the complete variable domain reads GAGVSQSPSNKVTEKGKDVELRCDPISGHTALYWYRQSLGQGLEFLIYFQGNSAPDKSGLPSDRFSAERTGGSVSTLTIQRTQQEDSAVYLCASSLHPSYEQYFGPGTRLTVT.

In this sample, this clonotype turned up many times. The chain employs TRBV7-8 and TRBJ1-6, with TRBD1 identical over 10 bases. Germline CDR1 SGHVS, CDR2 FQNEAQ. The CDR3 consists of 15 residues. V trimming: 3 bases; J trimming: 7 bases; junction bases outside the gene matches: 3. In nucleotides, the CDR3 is TGTGCCAGCAGCTTGACAGGGGGCGGGAATTCACCCCTCCACTTT. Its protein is CASSLTGGGNSPLHF.

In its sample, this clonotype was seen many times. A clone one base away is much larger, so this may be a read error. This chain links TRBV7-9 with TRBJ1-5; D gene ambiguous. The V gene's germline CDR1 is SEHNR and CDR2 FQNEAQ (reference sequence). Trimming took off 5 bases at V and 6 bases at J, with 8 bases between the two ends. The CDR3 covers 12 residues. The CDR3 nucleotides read TGTGCCAGCAGCCTGACGAGTCAGCCCCAGCATTTT. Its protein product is CASSLTSQPQHF.

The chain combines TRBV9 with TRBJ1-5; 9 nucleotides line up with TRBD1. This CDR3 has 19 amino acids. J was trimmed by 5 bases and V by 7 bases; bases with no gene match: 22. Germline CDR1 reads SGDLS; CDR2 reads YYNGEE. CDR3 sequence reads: CASSPNPAWGQGQDQPQHF. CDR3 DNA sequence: TGTGCCAGCTCACCAAATCCCGCCTGGGGACAGGGCCAAGATCAGCCCCAGCATTTT.

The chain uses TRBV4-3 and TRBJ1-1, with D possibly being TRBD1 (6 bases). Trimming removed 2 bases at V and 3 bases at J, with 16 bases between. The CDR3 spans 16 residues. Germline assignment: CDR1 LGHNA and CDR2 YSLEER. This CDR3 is CASSQSRGREDTEAFF. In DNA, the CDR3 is TGCGCCAGCAGCCAATCCCGGGGGCGGGAAGACACTGAAGCTTTCTTT.

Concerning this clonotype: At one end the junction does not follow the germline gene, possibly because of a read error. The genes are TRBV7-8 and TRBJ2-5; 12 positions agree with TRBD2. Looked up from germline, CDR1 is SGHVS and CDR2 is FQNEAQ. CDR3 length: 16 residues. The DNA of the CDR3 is TGCGCCAGCAGCCAAGTCCCTAGCGGGGGGGGAGAGACCCAGTACTTC. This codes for CASSQVPSGGGETQYF.

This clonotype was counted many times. This CDR3 reads CASSPGGHYEQYF. Here the CDR3 DNA reads TGTGCCAGCAGCCCGGGGGGTCACTACGAGCAGTACTTC. The gene calls are TRBV7-9 and TRBJ2-7; 7 nucleotides line up with TRBD2. V gave up 5 bases and J gave up 3 bases; unmatched junction bases: 4. Germline CDR1 reads SEHNR; CDR2 reads FQNEAQ (reference sequence). The CDR3 consists of 13 residues.

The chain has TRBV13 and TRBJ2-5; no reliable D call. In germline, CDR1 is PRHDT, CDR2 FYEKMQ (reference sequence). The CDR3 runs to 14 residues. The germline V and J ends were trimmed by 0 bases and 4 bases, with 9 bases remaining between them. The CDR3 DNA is TGTGCCAGCAGCTTAGGGGGGTTTACAGAGACCCAGTACTTC. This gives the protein CASSLGGFTETQYF.

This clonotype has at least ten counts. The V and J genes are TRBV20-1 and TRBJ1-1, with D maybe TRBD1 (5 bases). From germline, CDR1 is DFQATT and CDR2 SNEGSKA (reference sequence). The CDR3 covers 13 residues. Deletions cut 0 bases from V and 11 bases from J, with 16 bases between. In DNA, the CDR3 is TGCAGTGCTAGAGATCAAGGGGATGTGGGGGCTTTCTTT. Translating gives CSARDQGDVGAFF.

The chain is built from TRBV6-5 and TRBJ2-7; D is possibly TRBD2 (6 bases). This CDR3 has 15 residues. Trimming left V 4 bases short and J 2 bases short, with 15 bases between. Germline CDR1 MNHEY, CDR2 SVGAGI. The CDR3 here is CASSFTGAVPYEQYF. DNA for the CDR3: TGTGCCAGCAGTTTTACGGGAGCGGTCCCCTACGAGCAGTACTTC.

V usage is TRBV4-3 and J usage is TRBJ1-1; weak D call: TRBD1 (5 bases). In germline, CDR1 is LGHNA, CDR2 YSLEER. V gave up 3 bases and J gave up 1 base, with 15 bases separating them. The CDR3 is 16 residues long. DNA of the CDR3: TGCGCCAGCAGCCAGGCCCCAGGGACTAGGAACACTGAAGCTTTCTTT. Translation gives CASSQAPGTRNTEAFF.

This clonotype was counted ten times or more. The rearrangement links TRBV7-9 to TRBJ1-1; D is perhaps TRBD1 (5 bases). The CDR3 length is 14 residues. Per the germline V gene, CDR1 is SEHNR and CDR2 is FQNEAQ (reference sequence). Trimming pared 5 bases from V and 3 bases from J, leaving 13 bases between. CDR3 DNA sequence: TGTGCCAGCAGCCCCCCCTTGGGGGACACTGAAGCTTTCTTT. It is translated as CASSPPLGDTEAFF.

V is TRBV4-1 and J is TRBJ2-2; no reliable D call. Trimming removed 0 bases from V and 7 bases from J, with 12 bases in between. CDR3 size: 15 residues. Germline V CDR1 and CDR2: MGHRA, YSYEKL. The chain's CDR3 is CASSQDPGSIGELFF. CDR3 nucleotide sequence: TGCGCCAGCAGCCAAGATCCAGGTTCCATCGGGGAGCTGTTTTTT.

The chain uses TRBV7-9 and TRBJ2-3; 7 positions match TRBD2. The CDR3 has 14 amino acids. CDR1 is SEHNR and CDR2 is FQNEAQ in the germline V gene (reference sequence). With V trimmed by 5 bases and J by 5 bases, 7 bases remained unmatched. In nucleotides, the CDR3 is TGTGCCAGCAGCACACGACTAGCTATAGATACGCAGTATTTT. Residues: CASSTRLAIDTQYF.

The CDR3 DNA follows: TGTGCCAGCAAGGGGTCATCTCAGCCCCAGCATTTT. Translating it yields CASKGSSQPQHF. The chain has TRBV28 and TRBJ1-5, with D maybe TRBD1 (5 bases). This CDR3 comprises 12 residues. V dropped 7 bases and J dropped 6 bases, with 10 bases sitting between them. Looked up from germline, CDR1 is MDHEN and CDR2 is SYDVKM.

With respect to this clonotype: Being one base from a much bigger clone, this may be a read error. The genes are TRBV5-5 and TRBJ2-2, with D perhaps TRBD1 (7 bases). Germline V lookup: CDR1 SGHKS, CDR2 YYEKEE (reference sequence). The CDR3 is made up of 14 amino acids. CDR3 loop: CASSLKGAGGELLF. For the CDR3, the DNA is TGTGCCAGCAGCTTGAAGGGGGCTGGCGGGGAGCTGCTTTTT. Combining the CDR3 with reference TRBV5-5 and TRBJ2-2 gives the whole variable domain DAGVTQSPTHLIKTRGQQVTLRCSPISGHKSVSWYQQVLGQGPQFIFQYYEKEERGRGNFPDRFSARQFPNYSSELNVNALLLGDSALYLCASSLKGAGGELLFGEGSRLTVL.

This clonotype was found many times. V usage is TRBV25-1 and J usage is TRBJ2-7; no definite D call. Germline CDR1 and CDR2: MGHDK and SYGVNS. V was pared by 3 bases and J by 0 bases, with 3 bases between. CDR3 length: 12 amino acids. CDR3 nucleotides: TGTGCCAGCAGTGACTACTCCTACGAGCAGTACTTC. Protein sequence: CASSDYSYEQYF.

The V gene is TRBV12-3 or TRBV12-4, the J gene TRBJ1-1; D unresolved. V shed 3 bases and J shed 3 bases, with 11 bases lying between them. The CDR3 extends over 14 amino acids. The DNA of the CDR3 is TGTGCCAGCAGTTTGGTGGCGTTTGACACTGAAGCTTTCTTT. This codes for CASSLVAFDTEAFF.

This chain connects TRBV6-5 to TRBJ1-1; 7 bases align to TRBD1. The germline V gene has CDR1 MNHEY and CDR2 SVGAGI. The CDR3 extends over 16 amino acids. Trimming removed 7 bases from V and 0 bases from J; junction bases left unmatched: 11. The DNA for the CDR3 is TGTGCCAGCAAACCCCCCGACAGGGCCATGAACACTGAAGCTTTCTTT. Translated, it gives CASKPPDRAMNTEAFF.

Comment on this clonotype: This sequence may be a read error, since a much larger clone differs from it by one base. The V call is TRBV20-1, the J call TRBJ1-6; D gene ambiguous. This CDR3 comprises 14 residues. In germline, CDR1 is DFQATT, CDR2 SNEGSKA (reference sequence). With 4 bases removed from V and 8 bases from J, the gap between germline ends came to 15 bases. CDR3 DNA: TGCAGTGCTACCGATCCCGGGATCCATTCACCCCTCCACTTT. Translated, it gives CSATDPGIHSPLHF.

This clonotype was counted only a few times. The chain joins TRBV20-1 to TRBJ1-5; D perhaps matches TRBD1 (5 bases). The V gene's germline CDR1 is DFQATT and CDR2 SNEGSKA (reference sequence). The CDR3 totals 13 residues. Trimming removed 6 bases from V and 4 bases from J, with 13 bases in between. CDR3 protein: CSATGRMNQPQHF. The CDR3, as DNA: TGCAGTGCCACGGGACGGATGAATCAGCCCCAGCATTTT.

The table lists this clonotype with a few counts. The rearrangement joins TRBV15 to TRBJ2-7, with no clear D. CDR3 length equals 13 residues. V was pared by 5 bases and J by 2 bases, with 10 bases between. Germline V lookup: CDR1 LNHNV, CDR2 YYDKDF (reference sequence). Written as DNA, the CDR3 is TGTGCCACCAGCTCCGACACGCCCTACGAGCAGTACTTC. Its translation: CATSSDTPYEQYF.

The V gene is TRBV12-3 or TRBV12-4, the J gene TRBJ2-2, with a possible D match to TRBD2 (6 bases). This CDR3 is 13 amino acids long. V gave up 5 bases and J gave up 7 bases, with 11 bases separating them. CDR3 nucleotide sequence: TGTGCCAGCAGTCGTCGGGAGTTCGGGGAGCTGTTTTTT. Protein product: CASSRREFGELFF.

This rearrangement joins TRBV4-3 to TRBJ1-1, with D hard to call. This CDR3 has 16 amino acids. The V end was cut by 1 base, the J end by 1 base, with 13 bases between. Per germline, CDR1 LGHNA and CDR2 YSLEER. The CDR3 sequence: CASSQGVGRTNTEAFF. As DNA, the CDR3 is TGCGCCAGCAGCCAAGGTGTTGGACGGACGAACACTGAAGCTTTCTTT.

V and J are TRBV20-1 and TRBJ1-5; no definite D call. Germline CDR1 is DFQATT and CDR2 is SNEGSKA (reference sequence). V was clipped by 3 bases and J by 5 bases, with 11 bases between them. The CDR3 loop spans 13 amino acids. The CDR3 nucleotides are TGCAGTGCTAGTCCCTGGACGGATCAGCCCCAGCATTTT. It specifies CSASPWTDQPQHF.

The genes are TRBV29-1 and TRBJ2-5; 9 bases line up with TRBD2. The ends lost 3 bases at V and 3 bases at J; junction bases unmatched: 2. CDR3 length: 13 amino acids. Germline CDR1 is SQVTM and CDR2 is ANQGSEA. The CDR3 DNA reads TGCAGCGTTGAGCTAGCGGGGAAAGAGACCCAGTACTTC. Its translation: CSVELAGKETQYF.